These 23 T cell receptor beta chains were sequenced from one sample in a study of shared clonotypes between healthy human individuals. Assay used: immunoSEQ multiplex PCR; TCRdb lists only in-frame clones, some missing. The repertoire holds millions of clones, with more than 80% as singletons. Sequenced sample: naive CD4+ T cells sorted from blood. Subset described: CD45RA+ positively selected. These receptors were collected from a man aged 18 to 30 in good health.

This clone appeared a few times. As DNA, the CDR3 is TGCGCCAGCAGTTCCGCCCCGGGCGTCGTTGGCTACACCTTC. Its translation: CASSSAPGVVGYTF. This chain joins TRBV5-1 and TRBJ1-2; D ambiguous. V lost 5 bases and J lost 7, with 18 bases in between. There are 14 residues in the CDR3. The germline V gene encodes CDR1 SGHRS and CDR2 YFSETQ.

This rearrangement joins TRBV11-1 to TRBJ2-5; 10 nucleotides align to TRBD1. V lost 2 bases, J lost 5 bases, and 11 bases stayed unmatched. CDR3 length: 17 amino acids. In germline, CDR1 is SGHAT, CDR2 FQDESV (reference sequence). CDR3 residues: CASSLQGADRGKETQYF. In DNA, the CDR3 is TGTGCCAGCAGCTTACAGGGTGCGGACAGGGGGAAGGAGACCCAGTACTTC.

This CDR3 reads CASSLESGTSGISYEQYF. The CDR3, as DNA: TGTGCCAGCAGCTTAGAATCGGGGACTAGCGGGATCTCCTACGAGCAGTACTTC. The chain employs TRBV7-2 and TRBJ2-7; 13 bases match TRBD2. V trimming: 1 base; J trimming: 0 bases; junction bases outside the gene matches: 6. Germline assignment: CDR1 SGHTA and CDR2 FQGNSA. This CDR3 spans 18 amino acids. Full variable domain (outside the CDR3, taken from reference TRBV7-2 and TRBJ2-7): GAGVSQSPSNKVTEKGKDVELRCDPISGHTALYWYRQSLGQGLEFLIYFQGNSAPDKSGLPSDRFSAERTGGSVSTLTIQRTQQEDSAVYLCASSLESGTSGISYEQYFGPGTRLTVT.

This clone was detected once. V usage is TRBV7-9 and J usage is TRBJ2-7; D gene ambiguous. V gave up 5 bases and J gave up 0 bases, with 8 bases separating them. CDR1 and CDR2 (germline): SEHNR, FQNEAQ (reference sequence). The CDR3 length is 13 residues. The CDR3 DNA sequence: TGTGCCAGCAGCCCGGCTACCTCCTACGAGCAGTACTTC. Amino acid sequence: CASSPATSYEQYF.

The genes are TRBV5-1 and TRBJ2-5; D uncertain. From germline, CDR1 is SGHRS and CDR2 YFSETQ. CDR3 size: 12 residues. V was cut by 1 base and J by 5 bases, with 6 bases left in between. The CDR3 here is CASSLSRETQYF. In DNA, the CDR3 is TGCGCCAGCAGCTTGTCCAGGGAGACCCAGTACTTC.

V usage is TRBV5-1 and J usage is TRBJ2-7; 10 positions match TRBD1. After removal of 2 bases from V and 2 bases from J, the junction contained 4 bases not matched to a gene. CDR1 and CDR2 from the germline V gene are SGHRS and YFSETQ. The CDR3 extends over 15 amino acids. The CDR3 region has the DNA TGCGCCAGCAGCTTCGGGGGGACAGGGGCCTACGAGCAGTACTTC. Translated, it gives CASSFGGTGAYEQYF.

The chain uses TRBV6-5 and TRBJ1-1; 9 bases fit TRBD1. Germline V CDR1 and CDR2: MNHEY, SVGAGI. This CDR3 region has 14 residues. With V trimmed by 6 bases and J by 0 bases, 2 bases remained unmatched. The CDR3 region is CASRGQGMNTEAFF. For the CDR3, the DNA is TGTGCCAGCAGAGGACAGGGGATGAACACTGAAGCTTTCTTT.

The genes are TRBV6-6 and TRBJ2-7, with unresolved D. The CDR3 has 12 amino acids. With 2 bases removed from V and 3 bases from J, the gap between germline ends came to 5 bases. CDR1 and CDR2 (germline): MNHNY, SVGAGI (reference sequence). As DNA, the CDR3 is TGTGCCAGCAGTTACCCTGACTACGAGCAGTACTTC. It specifies CASSYPDYEQYF.

Details on this clone: Germline and junction disagree at one end, which may indicate a read error. Other nucleotide sequences in the sample specify the same CDR3. This chain connects TRBV10-2 to TRBJ2-7, with 10 bases identical to TRBD1. The CDR3 has 16 amino acids. Per the germline V gene, CDR1 is WSHSY and CDR2 is SAAADI. The CDR3: CASSEPGQGNGYEQYF. The CDR3 DNA reads as TGCGCCAGCAGTGAGCCGGGACAGGGGAATGGGTACGAACAGTACTTC.

The chain combines TRBV5-5 with TRBJ2-1; 12 nucleotides line up with TRBD2. CDR3 length: 15 residues. Germline V gives CDR1 SGHKS, CDR2 YYEKEE (reference sequence). With 4 bases clipped from V and 8 bases from J, the junction kept 7 bases outside the gene matches. The CDR3 DNA reads as TGTGCCAGCAGCGTTTCTAGCGGGAGGGCCCATGAGCAGTTCTTC. Translating it yields CASSVSSGRAHEQFF.

This chain joins TRBV30 and TRBJ2-2; TRBD1 matches 8 bases. Germline assignment: CDR1 GTSNPN and CDR2 SVGIG (reference sequence). The ends lost 3 bases at V and 4 bases at J; junction bases unmatched: 7. The CDR3 has 15 residues. The CDR3 spells CAWRQQGVATGELFF. CDR3 DNA sequence: TGTGCCTGGAGGCAACAGGGGGTAGCCACCGGGGAGCTGTTTTTT.

This chain connects TRBV6-6 to TRBJ1-3; 9 positions agree with TRBD1. Trimming at V came to 5 bases and at J to 4 bases, leaving 6 bases not matched to a gene. The length of the CDR3 is 15 residues. Germline V CDR1 and CDR2: MNHNY, SVGAGI (reference sequence). The CDR3 DNA reads as TGTGCCAGCAGTGCATCCGGGACAGGGGGAAACACCATATATTTT. Encoded protein: CASSASGTGGNTIYF.

The chain carries TRBV28 and TRBJ1-4; D is ambiguous. The CDR3 consists of 14 residues. Germline values: CDR1 MDHEN, CDR2 SYDVKM. Trimming removed 6 bases at V and 0 bases at J, with 8 bases between. CDR3: CASSPPPTNEKLFF. The CDR3, as DNA: TGTGCCAGCAGCCCGCCTCCAACTAATGAAAAACTGTTTTTT.

V gene TRBV20-1 combines with J gene TRBJ2-5; D call uncertain. Trimming removed 4 bases from V and 4 bases from J, with 7 bases in between. Per the germline V gene, CDR1 is DFQATT and CDR2 is SNEGSKA (reference sequence). This CDR3 spans 11 amino acids. The DNA for the CDR3 is TGCAGTGCTATGCATCGAGAGACCCAGTACTTC. Its protein is CSAMHRETQYF.

This chain uses TRBV30 with TRBJ2-1, with 8 bases that match TRBD2. Germline V gene data show CDR1 as GTSNPN and CDR2 as SVGIG (reference sequence). Losses at the gene ends were 0 bases for V and 3 bases for J; bases not matched to a gene: 4. This CDR3 has 15 residues. The CDR3: CAWSVLRGVYNEQFF. The CDR3 nucleotides are TGTGCCTGGAGTGTATTGCGGGGGGTCTACAATGAGCAGTTCTTC. Full variable domain (outside the CDR3, taken from reference TRBV30 and TRBJ2-1): SQTIHQWPATLVQPVGSPLSLECTVEGTSNPNLYWYRQAAGRGLQLLFYSVGIGQISSEVPQNLSASRPQDRQFILSSKKLLLSDSGFYLCAWSVLRGVYNEQFFGPGTRLTVL.

J is TRBJ2-1 and V is TRBV5-4; possibly TRBD2 for D (5 bases). CDR3 length: 14 residues. Trimming removed 4 bases from V and 9 bases from J, with 17 bases in between. Germline CDR1 reads SGHNT; CDR2 reads YYREEE (reference sequence). The CDR3 bases are TGTGCCAGCAGCCCGACCCACGGGGTCACTGAGCAGTTCTTC. Translation: CASSPTHGVTEQFF.

The genes are TRBV2 and TRBJ2-7; D may be TRBD2 (5 bases). The germline V gene has CDR1 SNHLY and CDR2 FYNNEI. V lost 7 bases to trimming and J lost 4 bases, with 17 bases between them. There are 14 residues in the CDR3. The CDR3 region is CASNPQPAGYEQYF. The DNA for the CDR3 is TGTGCCAGCAATCCCCAGCCTGCGGGTTACGAGCAGTACTTC.

This chain connects TRBV4-1 to TRBJ1-3, with D maybe TRBD1 (5 bases). CDR3 length: 17 amino acids. From germline, CDR1 is MGHRA and CDR2 YSYEKL. V lost 2 bases to trimming and J lost 0 bases, with 14 bases between them. CDR3 protein: CASSQRDGGYSGNTIYF. The CDR3 nucleotides read TGCGCCAGCAGCCAAAGGGACGGTGGTTACTCTGGAAACACCATATATTTT.

The V and J genes are TRBV6-1 and TRBJ2-5; tentatively, D is TRBD2 (6 bases). The CDR3 sequence is 13 residues long. Trimming removed 10 bases from V and 2 bases from J, with 14 bases in between. Germline CDR1 reads MNHNS; CDR2 reads SASEGT. CDR3: CATLKRVQETQYF. DNA for the CDR3: TGTGCCACTTTGAAGCGGGTACAAGAGACCCAGTACTTC.

The chain is built from TRBV27 and TRBJ2-7; D uncertain. Germline V gene sequence: CDR1 MNHEY, CDR2 SMNVEV (reference sequence). CDR3 length: 13 residues. With 2 bases removed from V and 4 bases from J, the gap between germline ends came to 9 bases. The CDR3 is CASSLRRHYEQYF. DNA of the CDR3: TGTGCCAGCAGTTTACGCCGGCATTACGAGCAGTACTTC.

The chain employs TRBV10-3 and TRBJ2-2; 7 bases align to TRBD2. This CDR3 is 19 amino acids long. V trimming: 0 bases; J trimming: 3 bases; junction bases outside the gene matches: 13. Germline V gene sequence: CDR1 ENHRY, CDR2 SYGVKD. CDR3 sequence reads: CAISESGRIWTRDTGELFF. CDR3 nucleotide sequence: TGTGCCATCAGTGAGTCGGGACGGATATGGACTAGAGACACCGGGGAGCTGTTTTTT.

This clone occurred once. V and J are TRBV6-1 and TRBJ2-5, with a possible D match to TRBD2 (6 bases). The CDR3 consists of 11 residues. The ends were cut back, 6 bases at V and 14 bases at J, with 16 bases in the middle. Germline CDR1 and CDR2: MNHNS and SASEGT. The CDR3 is CASSPGAAGYF. Here the CDR3 DNA reads TGTGCCAGCAGCCCTGGGGCGGCGGGATACTTC.

This clone appeared once. The same CDR3 also results from other DNA sequences found in this sample. This chain joins TRBV11-2 and TRBJ1-1; D uncertain. Germline V lookup: CDR1 SGHAT, CDR2 FQNNGV. The length of the CDR3 is 14 residues. V lost 1 base to trimming and J lost 0 bases, with 6 bases between them. The CDR3 nucleotides read TGTGCCAGCAGCTTAGTCCCAGTGAACACTGAAGCTTTCTTT. Protein: CASSLVPVNTEAFF.